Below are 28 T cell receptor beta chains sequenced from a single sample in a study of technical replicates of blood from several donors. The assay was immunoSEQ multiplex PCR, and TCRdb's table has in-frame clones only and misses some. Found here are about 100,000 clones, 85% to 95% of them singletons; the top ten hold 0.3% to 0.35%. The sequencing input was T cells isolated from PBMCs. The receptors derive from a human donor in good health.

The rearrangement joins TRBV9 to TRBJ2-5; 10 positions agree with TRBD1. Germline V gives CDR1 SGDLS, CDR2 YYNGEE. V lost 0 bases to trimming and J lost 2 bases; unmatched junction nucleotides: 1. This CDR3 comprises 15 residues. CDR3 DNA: TGTGCCAGCAGCGTAGTGGGACAGGGGCAAGAGACCCAGTACTTC. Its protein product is CASSVVGQGQETQYF.

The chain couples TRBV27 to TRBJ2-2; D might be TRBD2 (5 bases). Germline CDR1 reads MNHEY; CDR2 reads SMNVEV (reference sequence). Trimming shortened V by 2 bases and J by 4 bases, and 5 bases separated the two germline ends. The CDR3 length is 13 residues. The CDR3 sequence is CASSLGLTGELFF. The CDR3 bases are TGTGCCAGCAGTTTAGGACTCACCGGGGAGCTGTTTTTT.

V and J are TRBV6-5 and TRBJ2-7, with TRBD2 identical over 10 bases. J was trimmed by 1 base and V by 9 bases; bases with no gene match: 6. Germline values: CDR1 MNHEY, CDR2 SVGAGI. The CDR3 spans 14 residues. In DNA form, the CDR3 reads TGTGCCAGTTCGAGACTAGCGGGTTCCTACGAGCAGTACTTC. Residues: CASSRLAGSYEQYF.

CDR3 residues: CASSSSGRSTGELFF. The CDR3 region has the DNA TGTGCCAGCAGCTCTAGCGGGAGGAGCACCGGGGAGCTGTTTTTT. This chain links TRBV28 with TRBJ2-2; 11 bases align to TRBD2. The CDR3 has 15 residues. Trimming removed 6 bases from V and 4 bases from J; junction bases left unmatched: 4. Germline V gives CDR1 MDHEN, CDR2 SYDVKM.

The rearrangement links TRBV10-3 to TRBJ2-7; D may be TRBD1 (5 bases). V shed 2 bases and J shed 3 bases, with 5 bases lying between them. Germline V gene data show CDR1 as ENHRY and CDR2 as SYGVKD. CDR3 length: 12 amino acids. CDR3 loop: CAISEDSYEQYF. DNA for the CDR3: TGTGCCATCAGTGAGGACAGCTACGAGCAGTACTTC.

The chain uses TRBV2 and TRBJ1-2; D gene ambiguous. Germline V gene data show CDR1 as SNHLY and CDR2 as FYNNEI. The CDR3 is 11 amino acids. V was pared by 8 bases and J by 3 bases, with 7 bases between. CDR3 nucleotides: TGTGCCAGCTCCGGGGACTATGGCTACACCTTC. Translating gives CASSGDYGYTF.

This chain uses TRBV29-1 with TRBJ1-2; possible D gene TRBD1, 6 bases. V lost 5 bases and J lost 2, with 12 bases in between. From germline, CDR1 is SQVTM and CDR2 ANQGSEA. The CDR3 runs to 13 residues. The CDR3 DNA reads TGCAGCGTTTTGACAGGTTCCAACTATGGCTACACCTTC. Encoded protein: CSVLTGSNYGYTF.

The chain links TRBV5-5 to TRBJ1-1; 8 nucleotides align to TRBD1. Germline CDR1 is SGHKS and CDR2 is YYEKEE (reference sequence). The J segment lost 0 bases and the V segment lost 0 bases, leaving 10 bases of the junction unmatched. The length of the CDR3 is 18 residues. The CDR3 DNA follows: TGTGCCAGCAGCTTGGGGGACGGGACAGGCCGAATGAACACTGAAGCTTTCTTT. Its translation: CASSLGDGTGRMNTEAFF. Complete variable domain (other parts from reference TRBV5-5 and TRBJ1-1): DAGVTQSPTHLIKTRGQQVTLRCSPISGHKSVSWYQQVLGQGPQFIFQYYEKEERGRGNFPDRFSARQFPNYSSELNVNALLLGDSALYLCASSLGDGTGRMNTEAFFGQGTRLTVV.

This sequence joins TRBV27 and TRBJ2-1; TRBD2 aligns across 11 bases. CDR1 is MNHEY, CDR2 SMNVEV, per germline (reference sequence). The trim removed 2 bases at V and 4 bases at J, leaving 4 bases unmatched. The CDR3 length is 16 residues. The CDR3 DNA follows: TGTGCCAGCAGTTTAACGGGACTAGCGGTTTACAATGAGCAGTTCTTC. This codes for CASSLTGLAVYNEQFF.

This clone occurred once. This chain's CDR3 is CASSLGGEVNIQYF. In DNA form, the CDR3 reads TGTGCCAGCAGCTTAGGAGGGGAGGTGAACATTCAGTACTTC. V and J are TRBV7-2 and TRBJ2-4, with D perhaps matching TRBD2 (6 bases). V was trimmed by 1 base and J by 7 bases, leaving 11 bases between them. Per germline, CDR1 SGHTA and CDR2 FQGNSA. The CDR3 extends over 14 amino acids.

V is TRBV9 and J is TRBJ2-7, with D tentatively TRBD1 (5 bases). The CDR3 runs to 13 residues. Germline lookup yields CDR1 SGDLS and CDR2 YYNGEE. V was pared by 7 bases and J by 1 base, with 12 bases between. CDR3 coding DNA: TGTGCCAGCGGAGCAGGGATTTCCTACGAGCAGTACTTC. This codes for CASGAGISYEQYF.

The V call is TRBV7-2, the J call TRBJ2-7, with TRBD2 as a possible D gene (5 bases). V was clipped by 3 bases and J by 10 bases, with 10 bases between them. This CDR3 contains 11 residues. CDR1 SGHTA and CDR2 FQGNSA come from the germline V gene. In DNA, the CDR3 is TGTGCCAGCAGCTTGGCGACTAACCAGTACTTC. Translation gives CASSLATNQYF.

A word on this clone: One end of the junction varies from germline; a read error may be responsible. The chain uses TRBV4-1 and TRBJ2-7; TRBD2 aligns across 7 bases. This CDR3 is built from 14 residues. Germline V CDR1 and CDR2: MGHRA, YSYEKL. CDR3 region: CASSQVLGRGQGSF. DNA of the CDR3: TGCGCCAGCAGCCAAGTTTTGGGGAGGGGCCAGGGCAGCTTC.

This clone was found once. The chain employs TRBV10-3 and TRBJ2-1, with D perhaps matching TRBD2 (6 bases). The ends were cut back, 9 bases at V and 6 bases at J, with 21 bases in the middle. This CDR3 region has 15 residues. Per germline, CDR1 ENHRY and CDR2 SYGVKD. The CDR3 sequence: CAIRPSGPGGNEQFF. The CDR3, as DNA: TGTGCCATTCGTCCAAGCGGGCCTGGAGGCAATGAGCAGTTCTTC.

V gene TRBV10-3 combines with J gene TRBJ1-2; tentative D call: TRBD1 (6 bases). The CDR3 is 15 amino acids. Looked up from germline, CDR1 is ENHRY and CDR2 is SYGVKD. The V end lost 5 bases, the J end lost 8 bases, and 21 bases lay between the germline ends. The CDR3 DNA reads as TGTGCCATCAGTATTGACAGGCGGGTGATCTTCGGCTACACCTTC. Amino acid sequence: CAISIDRRVIFGYTF.

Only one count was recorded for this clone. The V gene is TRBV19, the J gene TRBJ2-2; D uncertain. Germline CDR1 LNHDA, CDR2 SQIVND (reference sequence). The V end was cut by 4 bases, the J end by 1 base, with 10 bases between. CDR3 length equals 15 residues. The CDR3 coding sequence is TGTGCCAGTAGTACTATCGCCCAGAACACCGGGGAGCTGTTTTTT. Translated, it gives CASSTIAQNTGELFF. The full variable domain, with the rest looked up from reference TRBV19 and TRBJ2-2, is DGGITQSPKYLFRKEGQNVTLSCEQNLNHDAMYWYRQDPGQGLRLIYYSQIVNDFQKGDIAEGYSVSREKKESFPLTVTSAQKNPTAFYLCASSTIAQNTGELFFGEGSRLTVL.

CDR3: CASSLGPGTGETQYF. CDR3 nucleotides: TGTGCCAGCAGCTTGGGACCGGGAACTGGGGAGACCCAGTACTTC. The genes are TRBV5-5 and TRBJ2-5; perhaps TRBD2 as D (5 bases). This CDR3 contains 15 residues. From germline, CDR1 is SGHKS and CDR2 YYEKEE (reference sequence). V lost 0 bases to trimming and J lost 5 bases, with 14 bases between them.

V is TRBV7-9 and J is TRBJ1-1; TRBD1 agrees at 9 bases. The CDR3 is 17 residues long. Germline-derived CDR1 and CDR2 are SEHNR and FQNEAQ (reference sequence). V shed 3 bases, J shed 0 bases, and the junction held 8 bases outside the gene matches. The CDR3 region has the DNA TGTGCCAGCAGCTTGGACAGGGGTGAGGGCATGAACACTGAAGCTTTCTTT. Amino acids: CASSLDRGEGMNTEAFF.

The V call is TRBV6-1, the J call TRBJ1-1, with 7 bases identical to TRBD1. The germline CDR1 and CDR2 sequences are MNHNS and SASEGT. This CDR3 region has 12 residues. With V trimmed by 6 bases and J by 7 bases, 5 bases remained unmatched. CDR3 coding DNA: TGTGCCAGCAGCCGACAGGGAAATGAAGCTTTCTTT. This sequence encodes CASSRQGNEAFF.

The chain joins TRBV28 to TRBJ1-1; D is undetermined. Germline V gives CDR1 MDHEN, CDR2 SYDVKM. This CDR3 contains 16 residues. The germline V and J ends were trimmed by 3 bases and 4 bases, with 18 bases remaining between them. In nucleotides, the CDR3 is TGTGCCAGCAGTTTTTACCAACTAGGGTCTAGCACTGAAGCTTTCTTT. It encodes CASSFYQLGSSTEAFF.

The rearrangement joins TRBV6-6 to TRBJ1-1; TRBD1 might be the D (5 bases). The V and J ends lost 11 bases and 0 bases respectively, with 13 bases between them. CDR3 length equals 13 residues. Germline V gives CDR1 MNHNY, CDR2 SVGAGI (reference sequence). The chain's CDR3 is CAASLGVNTEAFF. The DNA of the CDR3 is TGTGCCGCCAGTTTAGGGGTGAACACTGAAGCTTTCTTT.

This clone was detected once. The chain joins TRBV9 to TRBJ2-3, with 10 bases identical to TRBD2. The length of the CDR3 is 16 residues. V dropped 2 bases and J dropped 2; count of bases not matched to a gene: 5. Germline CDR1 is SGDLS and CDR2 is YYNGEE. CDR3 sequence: CASSVLAGGHTDTQYF. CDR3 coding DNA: TGTGCCAGCAGCGTCTTAGCGGGAGGACACACAGATACGCAGTATTTT.

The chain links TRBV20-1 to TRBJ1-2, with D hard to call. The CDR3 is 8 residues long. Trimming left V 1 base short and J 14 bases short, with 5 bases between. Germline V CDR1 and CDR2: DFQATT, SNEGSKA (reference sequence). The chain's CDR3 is CSARGETF. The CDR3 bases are TGCAGTGCTAGAGGAGAGACCTTC.

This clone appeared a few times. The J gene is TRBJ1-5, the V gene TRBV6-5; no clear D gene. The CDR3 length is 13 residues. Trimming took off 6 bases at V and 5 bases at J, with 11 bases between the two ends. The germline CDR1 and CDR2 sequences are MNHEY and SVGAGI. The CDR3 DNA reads TGTGCCAGCAGAACAAACATCGATCAGCCCCAGCATTTT. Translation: CASRTNIDQPQHF.

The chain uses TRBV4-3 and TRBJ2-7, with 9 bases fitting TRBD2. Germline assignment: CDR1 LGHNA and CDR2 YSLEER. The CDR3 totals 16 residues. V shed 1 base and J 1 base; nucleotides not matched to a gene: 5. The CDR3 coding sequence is TGCGCCAGCAGCCAAGTGGCGGGAGGGCCATCCTACGAGCAGTACTTC. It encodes CASSQVAGGPSYEQYF.

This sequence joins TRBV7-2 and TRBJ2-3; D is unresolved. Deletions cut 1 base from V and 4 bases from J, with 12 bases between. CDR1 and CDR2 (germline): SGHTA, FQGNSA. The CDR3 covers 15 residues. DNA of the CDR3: TGTGCCAGCAGCTTAGATCTTCTCAGGTCAGATACGCAGTATTTT. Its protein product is CASSLDLLRSDTQYF.

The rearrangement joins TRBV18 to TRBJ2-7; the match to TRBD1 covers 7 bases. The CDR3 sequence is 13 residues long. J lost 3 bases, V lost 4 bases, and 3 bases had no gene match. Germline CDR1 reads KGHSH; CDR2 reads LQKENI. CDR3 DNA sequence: TGTGCCAGCTCACTCGGGACAGACTACGAGCAGTACTTC. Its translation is CASSLGTDYEQYF.

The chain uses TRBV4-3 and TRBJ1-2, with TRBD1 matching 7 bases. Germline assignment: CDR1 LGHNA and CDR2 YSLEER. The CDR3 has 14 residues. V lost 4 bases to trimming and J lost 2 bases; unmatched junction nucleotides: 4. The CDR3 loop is CASSRIQGNYGYTF. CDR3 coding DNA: TGCGCCAGCAGCCGGATACAGGGGAACTATGGCTACACCTTC.